This TCR beta chain is drawn from a study of technical replicates of blood from a handful of donors (dated by TCRdb to between 2016 and 2019). Libraries were prepared through the immunoSEQ multiplex PCR assay. TCRdb limited this immuneACCESS table to in-frame rearrangements with V and J called. A share of clones is missing; checked studies link under half to unresolved V genes, and the rest is unexplained. The sample profile shows tens of thousands of clones; about 96% of them were found once. The ten largest clones represent about 0.25% of the sample. For this clone: No cognate antigen has been identified for it. No base quality information exists; no much larger clone differs at one position.

Including the terminal cysteine and phenylalanine, the CDR3 comprises 17 residues. The DNA shown is the 51-base CDR3, in frame from base 1. CDR1 and CDR2 are read off the germline V gene as SGDLS and YYNGEE. A distance of 21 bases separates the germline ends of V and J, which lose 2 bases and 7 bases respectively. Sequenced: T cells isolated from PBMCs. This clonotype originated in a human donor in good health. Rearrangement joined TRBV9 to TRBJ2-2; tentative D gene TRBD2, with 7 bases matching. The DNA is TGTGCCAGCAGCGTTTTTCTGCCGGGGGGCACCGGCGGGGAGCTGTTTTTT. Its product reads: CASSVFLPGGTGGELFF.